The rows below give T cell receptor beta chains drawn from one sample of a study of shared clonotypes between healthy human individuals. Sequencing used immunoSEQ multiplex PCR; TCRdb keeps in-frame clones, though not all of them. This repertoire shows approximately 2.3 million clones, 93% found once; its top ten account for under 0.45%. The material sequenced was naive CD4+ T cells from PBMCs. These receptors all come from a man between 18 and 29 years old in good health. Some clones in this sample may be carry-over from other donors' samples. CDR3s include the opening cysteine and the closing phenylalanine or tryptophan. D genes are given only for firm matches. Some rows have no size entry. The others give once, few or many, or a class for an expanded clone.

j_gene,abundance,v_gene,d_gene,CDR3aa,CDR3nt
TRBJ2-3,-,TRBV5-1,TRBD2,CASSSGLAGQTDTQYF,TGCGCCAGCAGCTCGGGACTAGCGGGACAAACAGATACGCAGTATTTT
TRBJ2-7,-,TRBV4-2,TRBD2,CASSQGLAVYEQYF,TGTGCCAGCAGCCAGGGACTAGCGGTCTACGAGCAGTACTTC
TRBJ1-3,once,TRBV11-2,-,CASSPAGLGGSSGNTIYF,TGTGCCAGCAGCCCAGCAGGCCTAGGCGGGAGCTCTGGAAACACCATATATTTT
TRBJ2-7,-,TRBV11-3,-,CASSPGGAFYEQYF,TGTGCCAGCAGCCCAGGGGGGGCTTTCTACGAGCAGTACTTC
TRBJ2-7,-,TRBV25-1,-,CASSQTSIYEQYF,TGTGCCAGCAGCCAGACCAGTATCTACGAGCAGTACTTC
TRBJ1-4,-,TRBV5-1,-,CASAHFSGQTNNEKLFF,TGCGCCAGCGCCCATTTCTCAGGACAGACCAATAATGAAAAACTGTTTTTT
TRBJ1-5,-,TRBV27,TRBD1,CASSPKTGVMGQPQHF,TGTGCCAGCAGTCCCAAGACAGGGGTCATGGGACAACCCCAGCATTTT
TRBJ2-3,once,TRBV7-9,TRBD2,CASSLRSGRAGDTQYF,TGTGCCAGCAGCTTGCGTAGCGGGAGGGCGGGAGATACGCAGTATTTT
TRBJ2-7,-,TRBV25-1,-,CASSSVAPHEQYF,TGTGCCAGCAGCTCGGTAGCTCCCCACGAGCAGTACTTC
TRBJ1-3,-,TRBV25-1,-,CASSDIGGSSGNTIYF,TGTGCCAGCAGTGATATCGGGGGGAGCTCTGGAAACACCATATATTTT
TRBJ2-1,-,TRBV28,-,CASSRSGLRNEQFF,TGTGCCAGCAGTCGTTCGGGACTCCGCAATGAGCAGTTCTTC
TRBJ2-7,-,TRBV6-5,-,CASRKDGPPYEQYF,TGTGCCAGCAGGAAGGACGGGCCCCCCTACGAGCAGTACTTC
TRBJ2-7,-,TRBV28,TRBD1,CASSLTGDEQYF,TGTGCCAGCAGCCTTACAGGGGACGAGCAGTACTTC
TRBJ2-1,-,TRBV4-1,TRBD2,CASSLLRSVAGPRDEQFF,TGCGCCAGCAGCCTCTTGCGGAGCGTAGCGGGACCTCGGGATGAGCAGTTCTTC
TRBJ1-1,-,TRBV6-1,TRBD1,CASSRLQGANTEAFF,TGTGCCAGCAGTCGCTTACAGGGGGCGAACACTGAAGCTTTCTTT
TRBJ2-5,-,TRBV5-1,TRBD1,CASSLAGTGQETQYF,TGCGCCAGCAGCTTGGCTGGGACAGGTCAAGAGACCCAGTACTTC
TRBJ1-2,-,TRBV10-3,-,CAISEPGSGYTF,TGTGCCATCAGTGAGCCCGGGAGTGGCTACACCTTC
TRBJ2-2,-,TRBV5-1,TRBD1,CASSLAPGQVVTNTGELFF,TGCGCCAGCAGCTTGGCCCCGGGACAGGTAGTAACGAACACCGGGGAGCTGTTTTTT
TRBJ1-2,-,TRBV19,TRBD1,CASSSQGAGYGYTF,TGTGCCAGTAGTTCACAGGGGGCTGGCTATGGCTACACCTTC
TRBJ2-1,few,TRBV5-1,TRBD2,CASSLGGSSYNEQFF,TGCGCCAGCAGCTTGGGCGGGAGCTCCTACAATGAGCAGTTCTTC
TRBJ2-1,-,TRBV5-1,-,CASSRDPQGGNEQFF,TGCGCCAGCAGCCGCGACCCACAGGGAGGGAATGAGCAGTTCTTC
TRBJ1-4,-,TRBV5-1,-,CASSSKTGTENEKLFF,TGCGCCAGCAGCTCAAAAACCGGGACGGAGAATGAAAAACTGTTTTTT
TRBJ2-7,-,TRBV5-5,-,CASSLAGGGANEQYF,TGTGCCAGCAGCTTGGCCGGAGGAGGGGCCAACGAGCAGTACTTC
TRBJ1-1,few,TRBV29-1,TRBD1,CSVDGRQGVMNTEAFF,TGCAGCGTTGATGGGAGACAGGGGGTCATGAACACTGAAGCTTTCTTT